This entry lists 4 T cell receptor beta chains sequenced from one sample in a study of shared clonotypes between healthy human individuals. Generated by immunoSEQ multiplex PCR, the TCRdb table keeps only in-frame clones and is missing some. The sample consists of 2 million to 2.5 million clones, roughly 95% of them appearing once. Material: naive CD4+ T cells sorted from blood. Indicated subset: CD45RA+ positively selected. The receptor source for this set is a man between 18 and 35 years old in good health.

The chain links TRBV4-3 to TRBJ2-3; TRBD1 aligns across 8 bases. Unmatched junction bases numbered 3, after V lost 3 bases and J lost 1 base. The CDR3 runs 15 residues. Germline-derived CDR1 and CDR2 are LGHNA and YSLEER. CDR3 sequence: CASSQTGAGTDTQYF. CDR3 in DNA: TGCGCCAGCAGCCAGACAGGGGCGGGCACAGATACGCAGTATTTT.

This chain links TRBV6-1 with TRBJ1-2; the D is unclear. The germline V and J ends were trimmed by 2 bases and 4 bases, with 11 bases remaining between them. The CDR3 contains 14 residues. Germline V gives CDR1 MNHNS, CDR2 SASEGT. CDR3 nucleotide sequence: TGTGCCAGCAGTGAACTCACCCCATCCTATGGCTACACCTTC. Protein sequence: CASSELTPSYGYTF.

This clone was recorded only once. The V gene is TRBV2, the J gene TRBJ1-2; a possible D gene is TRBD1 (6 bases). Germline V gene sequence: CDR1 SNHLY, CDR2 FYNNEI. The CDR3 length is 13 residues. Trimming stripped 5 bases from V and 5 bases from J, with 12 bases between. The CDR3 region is CASSLRGGYGYTF. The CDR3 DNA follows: TGTGCCAGCAGTCTCAGGGGCGGGTATGGCTACACCTTC.

The DNA for the CDR3 is TGTGCCAGCAGCTTATTCCAGGGCAGTCAGTTCTTC. Translation gives CASSLFQGSQFF. The chain couples TRBV5-6 to TRBJ2-1; weak D call: TRBD1 (5 bases). This CDR3 has 12 residues. Germline CDR1 is SGHDT and CDR2 is YYEEEE. Trimming took off 2 bases at V and 13 bases at J, with 13 bases between the two ends.